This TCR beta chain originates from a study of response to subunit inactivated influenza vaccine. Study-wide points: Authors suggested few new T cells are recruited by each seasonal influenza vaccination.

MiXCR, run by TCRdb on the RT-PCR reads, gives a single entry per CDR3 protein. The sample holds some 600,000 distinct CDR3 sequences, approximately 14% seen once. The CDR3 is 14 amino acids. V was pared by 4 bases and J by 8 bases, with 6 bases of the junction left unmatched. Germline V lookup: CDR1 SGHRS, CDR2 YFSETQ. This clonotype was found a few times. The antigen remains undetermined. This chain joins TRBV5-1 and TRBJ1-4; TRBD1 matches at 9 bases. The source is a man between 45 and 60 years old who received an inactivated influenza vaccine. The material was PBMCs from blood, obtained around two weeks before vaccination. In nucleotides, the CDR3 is TGCGCCAGCAGCCCGACAGGGGGGGAAGAAAAACTGTTTTTT. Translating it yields CASSPTGGEEKLFF.